This TCR beta chain was captured by sequencing in a study of T cell responses to AZD1222 COVID-19 vaccine. Notes on the study in general: Clonal diversity may have been underestimated in mostly white British donors. Without day 14 samples, only post-peak T cell repertoires were studied.

Comment on this clone: Its cognate antigen is unknown.

In germline, CDR1 is LNHDA, CDR2 SQIVND (reference sequence). Between the trimmed V and J ends, which lost 9 bases and 12 bases, there was a span of 18 bases. This CDR3 is 12 amino acids long. Data came from immunoSEQ multiplex PCR; TCRdb stores just in-frame clones and leaves some out. The data show about 120,000 clones, roughly 85% seen once. The specimen was peripheral blood, collected on day 0 of AZD1222 vaccination. The chain recombines TRBV19 with TRBJ1-5; no clear D gene. This clonotype was sampled from an adult in good health. The CDR3 bases are TGTGCCAGCGGCTCGACCCGGGAGTTCCAGCATTTT. Protein product: CASGSTREFQHF.